These T cell receptor beta chains were read from a single sample in a study of cytomegalovirus exposure and HLA in healthy donors. Repertoires were generated with immunoSEQ multiplex PCR, while TCRdb's copy carries only in-frame clones and drops some. Of around 150,000 clones detected, approximately 85% appear once; the ten largest clones hold 0.9% to 1%. The sequenced sample was PBMCs. These receptors were collected from a girl aged 2 to 9 in good health and CMV-seropositive. CDR3s include the opening cysteine and the closing phenylalanine or tryptophan. The D gene is left open where the match is weak. Rows give clone size only sometimes, using once, few, many, or a class for an expanded clone.

d_gene	v_gene	j_gene	abundance	CDR3nt	CDR3aa
-	TRBV6-1	TRBJ1-2	-	TGTGCCAGCAGTGAAAGGTCCGGGGGGGATTTCTATGGCTACACCTTC	CASSERSGGDFYGYTF
-	TRBV7-2	TRBJ2-5	-	TGTGCCAGCAGCTTAGAAAGCGGCCTGGGGACCCAGTACTTC	CASSLESGLGTQYF
-	TRBV5-8	TRBJ2-7	once	TGTGCCAGCAGCTTGGGACTAGTCTCCTACGAGCAGTACTTC	CASSLGLVSYEQYF
-	TRBV15	TRBJ1-3	-	TGTGCCACCAGCAGAGATCGCCTGAGCTCTGGAAACACCATATATTTT	CATSRDRLSSGNTIYF
-	TRBV7-9	TRBJ2-3	-	TGTTCCAGCAGCTTAGCTATTGCGGGAATTACAGATACGCAGTATTTT	CSSSLAIAGITDTQYF
-	TRBV9	TRBJ2-3	-	TGTGCCAGCAGCGAGGGACTTTATCTAGATACGCAGTATTTT	CASSEGLYLDTQYF
-	TRBV27	TRBJ2-3	-	TGTGCCAGCCACCCAAGACTACGAGGAGATACGCAGTATTTT	CASHPRLRGDTQYF
-	TRBV25-1	TRBJ1-5	-	TGTGCCAGCAGTGAATTAGGCACAGGAGAAAATCAGCCCCAGCATTTT	CASSELGTGENQPQHF
-	TRBV5-1	TRBJ2-7	-	TGCGCCAGCAGCTCCCGACAGGCTCGTACCTACGAGCAGTACTTC	CASSSRQARTYEQYF
-	TRBV6-4	TRBJ2-3	once	TGTGCCAGCAGTGAATGGGTGACAGGCGTCACAGATACGCAGTATTTT	CASSEWVTGVTDTQYF
TRBD1	TRBV30	TRBJ2-1	-	TGTGCCTGGATGGACAGGGGCCTCACCTACAATGAGCAGTTCTTC	CAWMDRGLTYNEQFF
TRBD1	TRBV30	TRBJ1-3	-	TGTGCCTGGAGAACAGGGGGCTCTGGAAACACCATATATTTT	CAWRTGGSGNTIYF
TRBD2	TRBV14	TRBJ2-7	-	TGTGCCAGCAGCCAGGTGCTGGCGGGAGTACCCGAGCAGTACTTC	CASSQVLAGVPEQYF
-	TRBV5-1	TRBJ2-2	few	TGCGCCAGCAGCTATCGGGACTACACCGGGGAGCTGTTTTTT	CASSYRDYTGELFF
TRBD2	TRBV7-8	TRBJ2-7	-	TGTGCCAGCACCGGAGGCGTCCTAGCGGCTTCCTACGAGCAGTACTTC	CASTGGVLAASYEQYF
TRBD1	TRBV5-1	TRBJ2-5	-	TGCGCCAGCAGCTTGAGGGGGCCCGAGACCCAGTACTTC	CASSLRGPETQYF
-	TRBV6-1	TRBJ2-1	-	TGTGCCAGCAGTGAAGGCGGGGCCCCGATCTTC	CASSEGGAPIF
-	TRBV10-1	TRBJ2-3	-	TGCGCCAGCAGTGAGTCGAGGGAAGATACGCAGTATTTT	CASSESREDTQYF
-	TRBV29-1	TRBJ1-1	-	TGCAGCGTTGAAGATGGCTTCCGTGCAGGAACGAACACTGAAGCTTTCTTT	CSVEDGFRAGTNTEAFF
TRBD2	TRBV11-3	TRBJ2-3	once	TGTGCCAGCAGCTCAACTAGCGCCCGTGCAGATACGCAGTATTTT	CASSSTSARADTQYF
TRBD1	TRBV10-3	TRBJ1-2	-	TGTGCCATCAGAGAAGGGGGACAGAACTATGGCTACACCTTC	CAIREGGQNYGYTF
TRBD2	TRBV2	TRBJ2-5	-	TGTGCCAGCGGATTGGACTCTAGCGGGAGTGCCCCGAGGGGCGAGACCCAGTACTTC	CASGLDSSGSAPRGETQYF
-	TRBV4-1	TRBJ2-7	few	TGCGCCAGCAGCCAGGCGCCTACTAGTGGTGTGAGCGAGCAGTACTTC	CASSQAPTSGVSEQYF
-	TRBV28	TRBJ2-7	-	TGTGCCAGCAGTTTTGAGTCCGAGCAGTACTTC	CASSFESEQYF
-	TRBV27	TRBJ1-5	-	TGTGCCAGCAGTTTATGGGCAGGGGTTAATCAGCCCCAGCATTTT	CASSLWAGVNQPQHF
TRBD2	TRBV27	TRBJ2-2	-	TGTGCCAGCAGTTTCCTACTAGCGGGAGGCTACACCGGGGAGCTGTTTTTT	CASSFLLAGGYTGELFF
TRBD1	TRBV5-1	TRBJ1-4	few	TGCGCCAGCAGCGAGAGGACAGGGGCGGAAAAACTGTTTTTT	CASSERTGAEKLFF
TRBD1	TRBV4-1	TRBJ1-4	-	TGCGCCAGCAGCCAAGGTCAAGGGGGCAGTGAAAAACTGTTTTTT	CASSQGQGGSEKLFF
TRBD2	TRBV2	TRBJ2-7	-	TGTGCCAGCAGAGAGCAGGGGACTAGCGGGACCCAGCAGTACTTC	CASREQGTSGTQQYF
TRBD1	TRBV7-9	TRBJ1-1	-	TGTGCCAGCAGCCCATCAGGGGGGACTGAAGCTTTCTTT	CASSPSGGTEAFF
-	TRBV7-9	TRBJ1-1	-	TGTGCCAGCAGCTTATTAATAGGGGGACCCACTGAAGCTTTCTTT	CASSLLIGGPTEAFF
-	TRBV11-2	TRBJ2-7	-	TGTGCCAGCAGCCAGTCCACGGGGCAGTACTTC	CASSQSTGQYF
-	TRBV30	TRBJ1-6	-	TGTGCCTGGAGTGCACACAGAAGTTCACCCCTCCGCTTT	CAWSAHRSSPLRF
-	TRBV5-1	TRBJ2-1	-	TGCGCCAGCAGCTTGGCCGTTGAGCAGTTCTTC	CASSLAVEQFF
TRBD2	TRBV30	TRBJ2-1	-	TGTGCCTGGGGAGGACTAGCGGGAGCCAGCTCCTACAATGAGCAGTTCTTC	CAWGGLAGASSYNEQFF
-	TRBV7-9	TRBJ2-3	once	TGTGCCAGCAGCCCCACTAGTACGCAGTATTTT	CASSPTSTQYF
-	TRBV5-4	TRBJ2-7	few	TGTGCCAGCAGCTACCGGGACGGGAGCTCCTACGAGCAGTACTTC	CASSYRDGSSYEQYF
-	TRBV18	TRBJ1-2	-	TGTGCCAGCTCACTGAACATGGAGGAGGGCTACACCTTC	CASSLNMEEGYTF
TRBD2	TRBV5-1	TRBJ2-3	-	TGCGCCAGCAGTCCTGACGGACTAGCGGGCACAGATACGCAGTATTTT	CASSPDGLAGTDTQYF
TRBD1	TRBV7-9	TRBJ1-1	-	TGTGCCCTCCCGCCCCGAACAGGGGGCTCGGGAAACACTGAAGCTTTCTTT	CALPPRTGGSGNTEAFF
-	TRBV4-1	TRBJ1-5	-	TGCGCCAGCAGCCAGGGCCGCAATCAGCCCCAGCATTTT	CASSQGRNQPQHF
-	TRBV7-3	TRBJ2-3	once	TGTGCCAGCAGCTCCAGGGGTGGGACAGATACGCAGTATTTT	CASSSRGGTDTQYF
TRBD1	TRBV28	TRBJ1-5	-	TGTGCCAGCAGACGAAACAGGGGGTACCATCAGCCCCAGCATTTT	CASRRNRGYHQPQHF
-	TRBV18	TRBJ2-3	-	TGTGCCAGCTCACCCGGGACACTAGATACGCAGTATTTT	CASSPGTLDTQYF
TRBD1	TRBV30	TRBJ2-1	-	TGTGCCTGGAGTGAATGGAGGACAGGGTACAATGAGCAGTTCTTC	CAWSEWRTGYNEQFF
-	TRBV7-2	TRBJ2-7	-	TGTGCCAGCAGTGAGCCTCCCTACGAGCAGTACTTC	CASSEPPYEQYF
TRBD2	TRBV4-2	TRBJ2-1	-	TGTGCCAGCCGATCTAGCGGGAGCCTAGAATCCTACAATGAGCAGTTCTTC	CASRSSGSLESYNEQFF
-	TRBV19	TRBJ2-5	-	TGTGCCAGTAGTATCCCCGGGGTGGAGACCCAGTACTTC	CASSIPGVETQYF
-	TRBV10-2	TRBJ2-7	-	TGCGCCAGCAGGGACAGCAGCTCCTACGAGCAGTACTTC	CASRDSSSYEQYF
-	TRBV2	TRBJ2-1	-	TGTGCCAGCAGTGAAGGAAGTCGCGGTTACAATGAGCAGTTCTTC	CASSEGSRGYNEQFF
-	TRBV27	TRBJ2-7	-	TGTGCCAGCAGTTTGTATGGTGGGAGCTTAAGGCAGTACTTC	CASSLYGGSLRQYF
TRBD2	TRBV2	TRBJ2-5	-	TGTGCCAGCAGTGAAGCTCGAGCGGGAGGGCGAGAGACCCAGTACTTC	CASSEARAGGRETQYF
-	TRBV4-1	TRBJ2-3	-	TGCGCCAGCAGCCAAGACCCACTGACTGCAGATACGCAGTATTTT	CASSQDPLTADTQYF
TRBD1	TRBV28	TRBJ1-2	-	TGTGCCTCGGGACAGGGTGACTATGGCTACACCTTC	CASGQGDYGYTF
-	TRBV25-1	TRBJ2-7	-	TGTGCCAGCAGTGAATCTGCAGGGCAGGACGAGCAGTACTTC	CASSESAGQDEQYF